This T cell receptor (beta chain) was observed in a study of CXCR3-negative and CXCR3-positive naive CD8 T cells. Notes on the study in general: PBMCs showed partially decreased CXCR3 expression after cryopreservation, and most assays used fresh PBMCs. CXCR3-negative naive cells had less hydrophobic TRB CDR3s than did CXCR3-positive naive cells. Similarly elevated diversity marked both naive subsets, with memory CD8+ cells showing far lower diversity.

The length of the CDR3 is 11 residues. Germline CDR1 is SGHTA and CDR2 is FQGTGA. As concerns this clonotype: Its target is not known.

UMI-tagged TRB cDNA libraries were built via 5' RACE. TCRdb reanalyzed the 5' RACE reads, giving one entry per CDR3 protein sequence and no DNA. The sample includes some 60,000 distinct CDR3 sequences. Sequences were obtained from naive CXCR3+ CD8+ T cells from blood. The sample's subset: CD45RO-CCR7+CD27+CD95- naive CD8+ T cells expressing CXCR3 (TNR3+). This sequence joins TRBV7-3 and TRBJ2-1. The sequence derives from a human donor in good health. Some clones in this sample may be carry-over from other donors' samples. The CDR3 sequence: CASSSGQEQFF. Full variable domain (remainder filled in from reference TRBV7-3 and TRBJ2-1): GAGVSQTPSNKVTEKGKYVELRCDPISGHTALYWYRQSLGQGPEFLIYFQGTGAADDSGLPNDRFFAVRPEGSVSTLKIQRTERGDSAVYLCASSSGQEQFFGPGTRLTVL.